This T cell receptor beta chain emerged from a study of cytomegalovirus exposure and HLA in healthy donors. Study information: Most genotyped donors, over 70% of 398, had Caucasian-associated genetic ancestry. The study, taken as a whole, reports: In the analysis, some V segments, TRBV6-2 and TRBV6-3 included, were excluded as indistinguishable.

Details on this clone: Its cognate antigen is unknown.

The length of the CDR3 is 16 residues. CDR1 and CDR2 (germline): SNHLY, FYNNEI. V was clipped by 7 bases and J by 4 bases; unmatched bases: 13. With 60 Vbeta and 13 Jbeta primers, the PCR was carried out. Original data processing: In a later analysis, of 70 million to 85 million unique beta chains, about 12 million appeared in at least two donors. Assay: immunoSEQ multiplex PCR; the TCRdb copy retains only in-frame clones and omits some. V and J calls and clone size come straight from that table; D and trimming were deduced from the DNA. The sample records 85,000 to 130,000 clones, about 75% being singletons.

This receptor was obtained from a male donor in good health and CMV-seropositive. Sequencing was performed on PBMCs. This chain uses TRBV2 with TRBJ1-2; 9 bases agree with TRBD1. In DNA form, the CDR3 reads TGTGCCAGCACCAATCGTGGACAGGGGTTGGGCTATGGCTACACCTTC. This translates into CASTNRGQGLGYGYTF.